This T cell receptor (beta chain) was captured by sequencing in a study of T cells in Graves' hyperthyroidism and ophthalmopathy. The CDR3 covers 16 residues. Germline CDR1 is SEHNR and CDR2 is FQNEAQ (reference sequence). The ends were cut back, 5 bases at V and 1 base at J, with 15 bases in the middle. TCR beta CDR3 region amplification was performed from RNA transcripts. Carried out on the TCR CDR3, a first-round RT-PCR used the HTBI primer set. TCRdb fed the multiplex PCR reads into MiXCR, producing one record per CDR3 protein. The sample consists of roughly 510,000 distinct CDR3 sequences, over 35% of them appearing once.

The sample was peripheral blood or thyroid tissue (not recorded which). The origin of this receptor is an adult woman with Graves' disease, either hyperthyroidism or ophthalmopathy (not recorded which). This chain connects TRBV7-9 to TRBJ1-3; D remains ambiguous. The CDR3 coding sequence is TGTGCCAGCAGCCCAGGCATTTGGGTTTCTGGAAACACCATATATTTT. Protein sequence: CASSPGIWVSGNTIYF.